This T cell receptor (beta chain) was recovered during a study of cytomegalovirus exposure and HLA in healthy donors. The donors were members of the validation cohort comprising 120 subjects, separate from the approximately 670-subject first cohort. As for this clone: Its antigen remains unidentified.

Study results and caveats: TCR beta chains numbering under 200 were designated cytomegalovirus-associated. Per published reports, the classifier diagnosed cytomegalovirus status with high specificity and sensitivity. Rarity characterized most TCR sequences, yet some public TCRs appeared in many donors.

Assay: immunoSEQ multiplex PCR; the TCRdb copy retains only in-frame clones and omits some. The sample holds 60,000 to 90,000 clones, roughly 94% seen once. The receptor's source is a woman aged 18-35 years in good health and CMV-seronegative. Source material: PBMCs.

CDR3 region: CASSGVRGGETQYF. The CDR3 bases are TGTGCCAGCAGCGGGGTGAGGGGGGGAGAGACCCAGTACTTC. This chain joins TRBV9 and TRBJ2-5; possibly TRBD2 for D (7 bases). CDR1 is SGDLS and CDR2 is YYNGEE in the germline V gene. V shed 3 bases and J shed 4 bases, with 13 bases lying between them. This CDR3 comprises 14 residues.